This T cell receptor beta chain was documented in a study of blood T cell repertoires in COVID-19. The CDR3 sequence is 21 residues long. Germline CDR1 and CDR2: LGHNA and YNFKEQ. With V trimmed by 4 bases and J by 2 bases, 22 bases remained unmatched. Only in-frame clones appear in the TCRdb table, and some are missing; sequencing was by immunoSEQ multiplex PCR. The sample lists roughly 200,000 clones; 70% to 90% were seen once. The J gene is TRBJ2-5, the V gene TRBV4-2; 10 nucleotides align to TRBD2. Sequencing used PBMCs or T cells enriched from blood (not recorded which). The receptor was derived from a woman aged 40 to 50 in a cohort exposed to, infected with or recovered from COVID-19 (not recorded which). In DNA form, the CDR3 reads TGTGCCAGCAGCCCAGTAATGATTCGGGCTAGCGGGAGAAATACGCAAGAGACCCAGTACTTC. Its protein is CASSPVMIRASGRNTQETQYF.